This T cell receptor beta chain stems from a study of CD8 T cells in ankylosing spondylitis. TCRdb passed the 5' RACE reads through MiXCR, listing each CDR3 protein once. The sample has 30,000 to 45,000 distinct CDR3 sequences, about 15% seen once. Regarding the study as a whole: Fewer than ten highly homologous variants made up a TCR beta motif that seemed to typify ankylosing spondylitis blood. Those disease-linked clones were CD8+; they were also relatively rare in peripheral blood.

V lost 0 bases and J lost 5, with 5 bases in between. Germline CDR1 and CDR2: SGHRS and YFSETQ. This CDR3 comprises 13 residues. This clonotype showed up just a few times. Antigen unknown. The sample consisted of blood. V is TRBV5-1 and J is TRBJ2-2; D remains ambiguous. This clonotype was obtained from a male donor with ankylosing spondylitis or in good health (not recorded which). The chain's CDR3 is CASSLVQTGELFF. The CDR3 nucleotides are TGCGCCAGCAGCTTGGTACAAACCGGGGAGCTGTTTTTT. Full variable domain (outside the CDR3, taken from reference TRBV5-1 and TRBJ2-2): KAGVTQTPRYLIKTRGQQVTLSCSPISGHRSVSWYQQTPGQGLQFLFEYFSETQRNKGNFPGRFSGRQFSNSRSEMNVSTLELGDSALYLCASSLVQTGELFFGEGSRLTVL.